Listed below are T cell receptor beta chains from one sample, sequenced in a study of tissue T cells after allogeneic stem cell transplantation. Clones were sequenced by immunoSEQ multiplex PCR, and TCRdb holds only the in-frame ones, with some missing. The repertoire holds 2,000 to 2,500 clones, with approximately 58% as singletons. Sequencing was performed on transverse colon tissue, taken at autopsy. These receptors were collected from a male patient at least 60 years old with steroid-refractory graft-versus-host disease after an allogeneic stem cell transplant. Some of the T cells might come from the graft donor. Both conserved end residues are part of each CDR3. A D gene is named only where the DNA matches it firmly. Rows may omit the clone size; those that give it use once, few, many or a size class.

d_gene,abundance,v_gene,j_gene,CDR3aa,CDR3nt
-,-,TRBV7-3,TRBJ2-1,CASSQKGGPPVSNEQFF,TGTGCCAGCAGCCAAAAGGGGGGGCCCCCGGTTAGCAATGAGCAGTTCTTC
TRBD1,-,TRBV4-3,TRBJ2-3,CASSQGSGTERTDTQYF,TGCGCCAGCAGCCAAGGATCCGGGACAGAGCGCACAGATACGCAGTATTTT
-,-,TRBV4-1,TRBJ1-5,CASSPAPGPLDHSNQPQHF,TGCGCCAGCAGCCCGGCGCCGGGACCTTTGGATCATAGCAATCAGCCCCAGCATTTT
-,-,TRBV12-3/TRBV12-4,TRBJ2-7,CASSPRQGLQQYF,TGTGCCAGCAGTCCACGACAAGGACTGCAGCAGTACTTC
-,large,TRBV14,TRBJ2-1,CASSQQGRGYNEQFF,TGTGCCAGCAGCCAACAAGGCAGAGGCTACAATGAGCAGTTCTTC
TRBD1,-,TRBV7-2,TRBJ2-1,CASSPRGGVNEQFF,TGTGCCAGCAGCCCGAGAGGGGGCGTGAATGAGCAGTTCTTC
-,-,TRBV5-5,TRBJ2-7,CASSLEVGPYEQYF,TGTGCCAGCAGCTTGGAGGTGGGGCCCTACGAGCAGTACTTC
-,large,TRBV7-2,TRBJ1-6,CASSPQAGPNSPLHF,TGTGCCAGCAGCCCCCAGGCAGGGCCTAATTCACCCCTCCACTTT
-,-,TRBV7-2,TRBJ2-2,CASSLLGARTGELFF,TGTGCCAGCAGCTTATTGGGGGCGCGGACCGGGGAGCTGTTTTTT
-,few,TRBV5-4,TRBJ1-1,CASSDNLGDTEAFF,TGTGCCAGCAGCGACAACCTAGGGGACACTGAAGCTTTCTTT
TRBD2,-,TRBV27,TRBJ2-7,CASRTGTSNYEQYF,TGTGCCAGCAGGACCGGGACTAGCAATTACGAGCAGTACTTC
-,-,TRBV7-2,TRBJ1-5,CASSSGPGNQPQHF,TGTGCCAGCAGCTCCGGACCCGGCAATCAGCCCCAGCATTTT
-,-,TRBV12-3/TRBV12-4,TRBJ2-5,CASSRIQETQYF,TGTGCCAGCAGCCGGATACAAGAGACCCAGTACTTC
TRBD1,few,TRBV2,TRBJ2-7,CASRRGLDRVIYEQYF,TGTGCCAGCAGGAGGGGGTTGGACAGGGTAATTTACGAGCAGTACTTC
-,-,TRBV6-6,TRBJ1-5,CASTKEAFNQPQHF,TGTGCCAGCACAAAGGAGGCCTTCAATCAGCCCCAGCATTTT
-,-,TRBV6-2/TRBV6-3,TRBJ1-5,CASSYSSRVNQPQHF,TGTGCCAGCAGTTACTCGAGCCGGGTCAATCAGCCCCAGCATTTT
-,-,TRBV6-5,TRBJ1-2,CASSRDNRANYGYTF,TGTGCCAGCAGTCGAGATAACAGGGCGAACTATGGCTACACCTTC
-,-,TRBV28,TRBJ1-6,CASKRSSYNSPLHF,TGTGCCAGTAAAAGGAGCTCCTATAATTCACCCCTCCACTTT
TRBD1,large,TRBV9,TRBJ1-2,CASSARADRAVDGYTF,TGTGCCAGCAGCGCGAGGGCGGACAGGGCGGTAGATGGCTACACCTTC
-,-,TRBV12-3/TRBV12-4,TRBJ1-1,CASGAGVVSEAFF,TGTGCCAGCGGGGCAGGGGTTGTCTCTGAAGCTTTCTTT
-,few,TRBV27,TRBJ2-7,CASSLDRNSYEQYF,TGTGCCAGCTCCCTGGACCGTAATTCCTACGAGCAGTACTTC
TRBD2,-,TRBV4-3,TRBJ2-1,CASSQGLAGGDEQFF,TGCGCCAGCAGCCAGGGACTAGCGGGGGGGGATGAGCAGTTCTTC
TRBD2,-,TRBV7-3,TRBJ2-2,CASSSIAGGTGELFF,TGTGCCAGCAGCTCTATAGCGGGGGGCACCGGGGAGCTGTTTTTT
TRBD1,-,TRBV5-1,TRBJ2-1,CASSLEGANSLSEQFF,TGCGCCAGCAGCTTGGAGGGGGCTAATAGTCTCAGCGAGCAGTTCTTC
TRBD1,once,TRBV11-2,TRBJ2-5,CASSLRDRAWETQYF,TGTGCCAGCAGCTTACGGGACAGGGCATGGGAGACCCAGTACTTC
-,-,TRBV6-2/TRBV6-3,TRBJ1-3,CASSYTPRSSGNTIYF,TGTGCCAGCAGTTACACCCCGAGGAGCTCTGGAAACACCATATATTTT
-,-,TRBV9,TRBJ1-1,CASSVGQDTEAFF,TGTGCCAGCAGCGTAGGGCAGGACACTGAAGCTTTCTTT
-,-,TRBV18,TRBJ2-5,CASSPGLQQETQYF,TGTGCCAGCTCACCAGGACTCCAGCAAGAGACCCAGTACTTC
-,-,TRBV5-1,TRBJ2-7,CASSAGSYEQYF,TGCGCCAGCTCGGCAGGCTCCTACGAGCAGTACTTC
-,-,TRBV6-5,TRBJ2-1,CASSTGSSSYNEQFF,TGTGCCAGCAGCACAGGGTCCAGCTCCTACAATGAGCAGTTCTTC
-,few,TRBV6-5,TRBJ1-2,CASRGARNYGYTF,TGTGCCAGCAGGGGGGCCCGTAACTATGGCTACACCTTC
TRBD2,-,TRBV7-9,TRBJ2-3,CASSLPSGGYTDTQYF,TGTGCCAGCAGCTTACCTAGCGGGGGGTACACAGATACGCAGTATTTT
-,-,TRBV7-9,TRBJ1-2,CASSLFQTILRGYTF,TGTGCCAGCAGCTTATTTCAGACGATCTTGCGGGGCTACACCTTC
-,-,TRBV6-5,TRBJ1-4,CASSYREGEDNEKLFF,TGTGCCAGCAGTTACCGAGAGGGTGAAGATAATGAAAAACTGTTTTTT
-,-,TRBV27,TRBJ2-3,CASSFRPDTQYF,TGTGCCAGCAGTTTTCGCCCAGATACGCAGTATTTT
-,-,TRBV12-3/TRBV12-4,TRBJ1-1,CASSLSKNTEAFF,TGTGCCAGCAGTTTATCCAAGAACACTGAAGCTTTCTTT
-,few,TRBV18,TRBJ1-3,CASSPRKLSGNTIYF,TGTGCCAGCTCACCACGAAAGCTCTCTGGAAACACCATATATTTT
TRBD1,large,TRBV7-9,TRBJ1-4,CASSLATGGEKLFF,TGTGCCAGCAGCTTGGCGACAGGGGGCGAAAAACTGTTTTTT
TRBD2,-,TRBV10-2,TRBJ2-2,CASSASGGSSPGELFF,TGCGCCAGCAGTGCTAGCGGGGGATCGTCCCCCGGGGAGCTGTTTTTT
-,-,TRBV5-4,TRBJ2-2,CASSLELQNTGELFF,TGTGCCAGCAGCCTGGAACTGCAGAACACCGGGGAGCTGTTTTTT
-,-,TRBV20-1,TRBJ1-1,CSASGQGEGHTEAFF,TGCAGTGCTAGTGGCCAGGGAGAGGGGCACACTGAAGCTTTCTTT
TRBD2,once,TRBV4-2,TRBJ2-5,CASSSLSGGQETQYF,TGTGCCAGCAGTTCCCTTAGCGGGGGGCAAGAGACCCAGTACTTC
-,-,TRBV7-8,TRBJ2-7,CASTQNPYEQYF,TGTGCCAGCACCCAGAATCCCTACGAGCAGTACTTC